The 12 T cell receptor beta chains in this list originate from one sample, sequenced in a study of T cells after yellow fever vaccination. A single record per CDR3 protein comes from TCRdb applying MiXCR to the 5' RACE reads. The sample includes hundreds of thousands of distinct CDR3 sequences, about 13% of them seen just once. The sample was PBMCs, taken on the day of the yellow fever booster vaccination. The receptors derive from a young man who received the YFV17D yellow fever vaccine.

This clonotype was seen ten or more times. Written as DNA, the CDR3 is TGTGCCAGCAGCCAGACAGGGATGAACACTGAAGCTTTCTTT. Translated: CASSQTGMNTEAFF. The chain has TRBV3-1 and TRBJ1-1, with 7 bases matching TRBD1. This CDR3 comprises 14 residues. V dropped 3 bases and J dropped 0; count of bases not matched to a gene: 1. CDR1 is LGHDT, CDR2 YNNKEL, per germline (reference sequence).

This clonotype was counted only a few times. The chain couples TRBV9 to TRBJ2-1, with 11 bases aligning to TRBD2. Germline CDR1 SGDLS, CDR2 YYNGEE. This CDR3 is 15 amino acids long. V was clipped by 6 bases and J by 6 bases; unmatched bases: 8. CDR3 bases: TGTGCCAGCACTCAGACTAGCGGGAATTTCAATGAGCAGTTCTTC. It encodes CASTQTSGNFNEQFF.

This clonotype was counted at least ten times. This CDR3 reads CSATSGLAGRADTQYF. The DNA of the CDR3 is TGCAGTGCTACCTCGGGCTTAGCGGGGCGGGCAGATACGCAGTATTTT. The chain is built from TRBV20-1 and TRBJ2-3; 8 bases fit TRBD2. The CDR3 consists of 16 residues. CDR1 and CDR2 from the germline V gene are DFQATT and SNEGSKA (reference sequence). V lost 4 bases to trimming and J lost 4 bases; unmatched junction nucleotides: 13.

The gene calls are TRBV3-1 and TRBJ2-1; D not resolved. Between the trimmed V and J ends, which lost 4 bases and 8 bases, there was a span of 12 bases. CDR3 length: 13 amino acids. The germline V gene has CDR1 LGHDT and CDR2 YNNKEL (reference sequence). CDR3 sequence (DNA): TGTGCCAGCAGCCGCGAGGCCCCCGATGAGCAGTTCTTC. This gives the protein CASSREAPDEQFF.

The chain uses TRBV20-1 and TRBJ2-7; 11 bases are shared with TRBD2. The CDR3 has 14 amino acids. Germline loops: CDR1 DFQATT, CDR2 SNEGSKA (reference sequence). V lost 5 bases, J lost 3 bases, and 6 bases stayed unmatched. CDR3 sequence (DNA): TGCAGTGCTTACAGTAGCGGGAGGGACTACGAGCAGTACTTC. This translates into CSAYSSGRDYEQYF.

The chain joins TRBV5-1 to TRBJ1-2; D not resolved. Trimming removed 0 bases at V and 8 bases at J, with 11 bases between. The CDR3 length is 13 residues. Germline V lookup: CDR1 SGHRS, CDR2 YFSETQ. CDR3 nucleotide sequence: TGCGCCAGCAGCTTGGAACAGATGGGAGGCTACACCTTC. Its translation is CASSLEQMGGYTF.

This clonotype showed up just a few times. The chain combines TRBV7-8 with TRBJ2-5; no clear D. The CDR3 totals 15 residues. The V gene lost 1 base and the J gene lost 0 bases, with 9 bases spanning the gap. The germline V gene encodes CDR1 SGHVS and CDR2 FQNEAQ. CDR3 region: CASSLGPSNQETQYF. In DNA form, the CDR3 reads TGTGCCAGCAGCTTAGGTCCGTCCAACCAAGAGACCCAGTACTTC.

In its sample, this clonotype was seen a few times. The gene calls are TRBV19 and TRBJ2-7; 11 nucleotides align to TRBD2. The CDR3 length is 14 residues. The ends lost 6 bases at V and 5 bases at J; junction bases unmatched: 6. Germline V gives CDR1 LNHDA, CDR2 SQIVND (reference sequence). CDR3 sequence reads: CASRLLAGGDEQYF. In DNA form, the CDR3 reads TGTGCCAGTAGGCTTCTAGCGGGAGGCGACGAGCAGTACTTC.

In this sample, this clonotype turned up a few times. The chain links TRBV7-9 to TRBJ2-1, with 7 positions matching TRBD1. Germline assignment: CDR1 SEHNR and CDR2 FQNEAQ (reference sequence). This CDR3 spans 14 amino acids. Trimming cost V 1 base and J 6 bases; bases outside gene matches: 3. The CDR3 is CASSLVGQINEQFF. The CDR3 coding sequence is TGTGCCAGCAGCTTAGTGGGACAGATCAATGAGCAGTTCTTC.

The table lists this clonotype with a few counts. V gene TRBV5-1 combines with J gene TRBJ1-1, with D hard to call. V was pared by 0 bases and J by 4 bases, with 7 bases between. This CDR3 contains 13 residues. The germline CDR1 and CDR2 sequences are SGHRS and YFSETQ. DNA of the CDR3: TGCGCCAGCAGCTTGGAATCAGTCACTGAAGCTTTCTTT. Translating it yields CASSLESVTEAFF.

This chain connects TRBV14 to TRBJ2-1; TRBD1 matches 9 bases. CDR3 length: 14 residues. V lost 2 bases, J lost 9 bases, and 5 bases stayed unmatched. Germline V gene sequence: CDR1 SGHDN, CDR2 FVKESK. The DNA of the CDR3 is TGTGCCAGCAGCCAACCCGGACAGGGGAGTGAGCAGTTCTTC. It codes for CASSQPGQGSEQFF.

The table lists this clonotype with a few counts. The chain is built from TRBV5-1 and TRBJ1-2, with D unclear. Trimming took off 0 bases at V and 1 base at J, with 7 bases between the two ends. The germline V gene encodes CDR1 SGHRS and CDR2 YFSETQ. This CDR3 region has 14 residues. CDR3 DNA sequence: TGCGCCAGCAGCTTGGAGGGTCTTAACTATGGCTACACCTTC. Amino acid sequence: CASSLEGLNYGYTF.